The clone carrying this T cell receptor (beta chain) showed up just a few times. Its specificity is unknown. Germline CDR1 and CDR2: DFQATT and SNEGSKA (reference sequence). CDR3 size: 20 residues. The ends lost 3 bases at V and 1 base at J; junction bases unmatched: 16. The data were obtained in a study of vaccination and CD4 T cells after COVID-19. Study summary: With a range of 35 to 161, the median interval from diagnosis to drawing post-COVID samples was around 93 days.

Regarding treatment: approximately nine-day PBMC culture with coronavirus spike peptide pools or control peptides (ViraFEST assay). The unexposed donor provided CD4+ T cells, which were taken before the COVID-19 pandemic (2011-2018). Cultured CD4+ T-cell DNA underwent Oncomine TCR Beta short-read sequencing. Cultured CD4+ T cells were the source of extracted genomic DNA. TCRdb ran MiXCR on the PCR reads and lists one entry per CDR3 protein. The data contain approximately 8,500 distinct CDR3 sequences, 50% to 65% of them singletons. The sequencing input was CD4+ T cells from blood, cultured in vitro. The sequence was obtained from a human donor in good health. The V call is TRBV20-1, the J call TRBJ2-3; 13 bases are shared with TRBD2. In DNA form, the CDR3 reads TGCAGTGCTAGTAGTTTCGGGGGAGGGACTAGCGGGACCGGCACAGATACGCAGTATTTT. Its translation is CSASSFGGGTSGTGTDTQYF.